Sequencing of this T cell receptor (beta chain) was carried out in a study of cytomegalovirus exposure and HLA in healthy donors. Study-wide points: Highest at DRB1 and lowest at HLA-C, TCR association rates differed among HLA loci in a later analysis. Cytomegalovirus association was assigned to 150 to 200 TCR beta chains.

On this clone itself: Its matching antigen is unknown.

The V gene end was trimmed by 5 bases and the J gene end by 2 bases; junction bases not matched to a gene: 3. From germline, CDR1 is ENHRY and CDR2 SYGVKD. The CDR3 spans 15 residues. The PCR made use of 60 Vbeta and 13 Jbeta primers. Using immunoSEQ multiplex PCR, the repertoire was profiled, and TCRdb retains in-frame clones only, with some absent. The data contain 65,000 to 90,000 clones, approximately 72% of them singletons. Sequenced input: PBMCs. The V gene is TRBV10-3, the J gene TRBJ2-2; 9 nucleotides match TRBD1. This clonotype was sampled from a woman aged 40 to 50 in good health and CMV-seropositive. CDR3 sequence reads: CAISPGQGNTGELFF. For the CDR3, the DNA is TGTGCCATCAGTCCGGGACAGGGTAACACCGGGGAGCTGTTTTTT.